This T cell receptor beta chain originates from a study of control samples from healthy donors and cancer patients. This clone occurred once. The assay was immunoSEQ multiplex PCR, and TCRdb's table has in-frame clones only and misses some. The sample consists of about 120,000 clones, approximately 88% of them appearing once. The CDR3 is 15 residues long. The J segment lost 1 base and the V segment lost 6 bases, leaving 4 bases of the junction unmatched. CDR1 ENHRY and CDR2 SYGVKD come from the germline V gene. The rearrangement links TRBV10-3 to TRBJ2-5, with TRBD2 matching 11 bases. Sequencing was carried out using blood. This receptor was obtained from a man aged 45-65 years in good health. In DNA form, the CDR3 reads TGTGCCATCAGACCGACTAGCGGGGTCCAAGAGACCCAGTACTTC. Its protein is CAIRPTSGVQETQYF.